The clone carrying this T cell receptor (beta chain) was seen only once. These data originate in a study of OX40 agonist ivuxolimab in advanced cancers. As for the study in general: Partial responses were achieved by three patients: one hepatocellular carcinoma, two cutaneous melanoma.

Assay: immunoSEQ multiplex PCR; the TCRdb copy retains only in-frame clones and omits some. Altogether tens of thousands of clones are present, about 90% being singletons, with the ten largest covering less than 3%. Trimming removed 0 bases from V and 2 bases from J, with 11 bases in between. The CDR3 covers 16 residues. The germline gives CDR1 SGHNT, CDR2 YYREEE (reference sequence). This chain links TRBV5-4 with TRBJ2-2, with TRBD2 as a possible D gene (7 bases). This sequence originates from an adult with an advanced solid tumor such as melanoma, head and neck, liver or kidney cancer. The starting material was CD4+ or CD8+ T cells sorted from blood, obtained in a trial of the OX40 agonist ivuxolimab. The chain's CDR3 is CASSLEGGANTGELFF. CDR3 DNA sequence: TGTGCCAGCAGCTTGGAAGGGGGGGCCAACACCGGGGAGCTGTTTTTT.